Below, 26 T cell receptor beta chains from the same sample are listed, as sequenced in a study of blood T cell repertoires in COVID-19. The protocol was immunoSEQ multiplex PCR, while the TCRdb copy is restricted to in-frame clones and leaves out a portion. The profile shows a few hundred thousand clones, roughly nine tenths of them singletons. The specimen was peripheral blood. These TCRs come from a woman between 45 and 60 years old who had recovered from COVID-19.

The V call is TRBV7-8, the J call TRBJ1-3; TRBD1 matches at 7 bases. With V trimmed by 4 bases and J by 5 bases, 5 bases remained unmatched. Per germline, CDR1 SGHVS and CDR2 FQNEAQ. This CDR3 has 14 residues. Here the CDR3 DNA reads TGTGCCAGCAGCTCGGGACAGATCCGAAACACCATATATTTT. It encodes CASSSGQIRNTIYF.

CDR3 nucleotide sequence: TGTGCCAGCAGCGTAGATTGGTTGTACAGGCCGAACACTGAAGCTTTCTTT. The encoded protein is CASSVDWLYRPNTEAFF. The V gene is TRBV9, the J gene TRBJ1-1; a weak D match, TRBD1 (5 bases). Germline CDR1 SGDLS, CDR2 YYNGEE. With 0 bases removed from V and 1 base from J, the gap between germline ends came to 16 bases. The CDR3 extends over 17 amino acids.

This chain connects TRBV6-5 to TRBJ1-4; D unclear. Per germline, CDR1 MNHEY and CDR2 SVGAGI. There are 16 residues in the CDR3. V was clipped by 0 bases and J by 4 bases, with 12 bases between them. CDR3 region: CASSYSGGLYNEKLFF. The CDR3 coding sequence is TGTGCCAGCAGTTACTCTGGAGGGCTTTATAATGAAAAACTGTTTTTT.

The CDR3 bases are TGTGCCTGGTCGGACACACTCACTGAAGCTTTCTTT. Translating it yields CAWSDTLTEAFF. The chain recombines TRBV30 with TRBJ1-1, with D maybe TRBD1 (5 bases). This CDR3 is 12 amino acids long. V dropped 5 bases and J dropped 4 bases, with 11 bases sitting between them. Germline V gene lookup returns CDR1 GTSNPN and CDR2 SVGIG (reference sequence).

This rearrangement joins TRBV5-4 to TRBJ2-1; D might be TRBD2 (6 bases). CDR3 size: 14 residues. Looked up from germline, CDR1 is SGHNT and CDR2 is YYREEE (reference sequence). The V end was cut by 1 base, the J end by 5 bases, with 10 bases between. This CDR3 is CASSLRGGNNEQFF. CDR3 bases: TGTGCCAGCAGCTTGAGGGGCGGGAACAATGAGCAGTTCTTC.

The V call is TRBV7-3, the J call TRBJ2-7; 9 bases are a match to TRBD1. Germline assignment: CDR1 SGHTA and CDR2 FQGTGA. This CDR3 has 14 residues. V was clipped by 5 bases and J by 3 bases; unmatched bases: 5. The CDR3 region is CASSLRQGVYEQYF. The CDR3 DNA reads TGTGCCAGCAGCCTGAGACAGGGGGTCTACGAGCAGTACTTC.

Only one count was recorded for this clone. The rearrangement links TRBV28 to TRBJ1-5; no clear D. V was shortened by 6 bases and J by 7 bases, with 16 bases between the two germline ends. Germline V gene lookup returns CDR1 MDHEN and CDR2 SYDVKM. This CDR3 spans 14 amino acids. CDR3 sequence (DNA): TGTGCCAGCAGCATTCCTGAGGGTAACCAGCCCCAGCATTTT. As protein: CASSIPEGNQPQHF.

The chain is built from TRBV3-1 (or the pseudogene TRBV3-2) and TRBJ2-5, with 9 bases fitting TRBD1. The CDR3 runs 18 residues. The germline V gene encodes CDR1 LGHDT and CDR2 YNNKEL (reference sequence). V dropped 3 bases and J dropped 5; count of bases not matched to a gene: 16. The CDR3 DNA follows: TGTGCCAGCAGCCAGTACTCTCCACGGGACAGGGTGGGTGAGACCCAGTACTTC. The encoded protein is CASSQYSPRDRVGETQYF.

This clone occurred once. V usage is TRBV27 and J usage is TRBJ2-1; TRBD2 matches at 9 bases. Germline loops: CDR1 MNHEY, CDR2 SMNVEV (reference sequence). The V gene end was trimmed by 8 bases and the J gene end by 6 bases; junction bases not matched to a gene: 14. This CDR3 has 16 residues. Written as DNA, the CDR3 is TGTGCCAGCTCTGGCCCTCTAGCGGGACATCCCAATGAGCAGTTCTTC. It translates to CASSGPLAGHPNEQFF.

This clone was recorded once. The chain carries TRBV5-4 and TRBJ1-4, with D maybe TRBD1 (5 bases). The CDR3 covers 15 residues. The ends were cut back, 4 bases at V and 8 bases at J, with 18 bases in the middle. Looked up from germline, CDR1 is SGHNT and CDR2 is YYREEE (reference sequence). The CDR3 loop reads CASSPRGQGGEKLFF. CDR3 DNA sequence: TGTGCCAGCAGCCCTCGTGGGCAGGGAGGCGAAAAACTGTTTTTT.

This clone was observed a few times. J is TRBJ2-2 and V is TRBV19; the match to TRBD2 covers 7 bases. The CDR3 spans 16 residues. J was trimmed by 6 bases and V by 7 bases; bases with no gene match: 14. CDR1 and CDR2 (germline): LNHDA, SQIVND (reference sequence). The CDR3 nucleotides are TGTGCCAGTACCGGACGACTAGCTACGTTGTCCGGGGAGCTGTTTTTT. Translating gives CASTGRLATLSGELFF.

The rearrangement joins TRBV30 to TRBJ1-1, with D tentatively TRBD1 (6 bases). The germline V gene encodes CDR1 GTSNPN and CDR2 SVGIG (reference sequence). V lost 5 bases and J 6 bases, leaving 13 bases between the germline ends. The CDR3 has 12 amino acids. CDR3 protein: CAWHQGWAEAFF. CDR3 coding DNA: TGTGCCTGGCATCAGGGGTGGGCTGAAGCTTTCTTT.

V usage is TRBV7-2 and J usage is TRBJ1-5; the D is unclear. Trimming took 6 bases from V and 7 from J, leaving 10 bases between them. This CDR3 has 12 amino acids. Germline lookup yields CDR1 SGHTA and CDR2 FQGNSA. CDR3 in DNA: TGTGCCAGCAGTCCGGGTGAGCAGCCCCAGCATTTT. This codes for CASSPGEQPQHF.

The chain carries TRBV6-5 and TRBJ1-4, with TRBD1 matching 8 bases. CDR1 and CDR2 (germline): MNHEY, SVGAGI. The CDR3 has 14 residues. The V segment lost 4 bases and the J segment 7 bases; nucleotides outside the gene matches: 5. The CDR3 sequence: CASSSQGAIEKLFF. The CDR3 DNA is TGTGCCAGCAGTTCTCAGGGGGCCATTGAAAAACTGTTTTTT.

The V call is TRBV6-2 or TRBV6-3, the J call TRBJ2-7; TRBD1 aligns across 8 bases. CDR1 is MNHEY and CDR2 is SVGEGT in the germline V gene. Trimming cost V 0 bases and J 7 bases; bases outside gene matches: 14. There are 17 residues in the CDR3. CDR3 bases: TGTGCCAGCAGTTACTCGCTTAGAGGACAGGGTCCGTTTGAGCAGTACTTC. Its protein is CASSYSLRGQGPFEQYF.

The chain recombines TRBV18 with TRBJ1-3, with TRBD1 matching over 12 bases. Germline V gene data show CDR1 as KGHSH and CDR2 as LQKENI. CDR3 length: 17 amino acids. V shed 2 bases, J shed 6 bases, and the junction held 8 bases outside the gene matches. CDR3 coding DNA: TGTGCCAGCTCACCATTAAGCGGGACAGGGGGCGAAAACACCATATATTTT. Translating it yields CASSPLSGTGGENTIYF.

The chain has TRBV7-2 and TRBJ1-1; no clear D. Germline V gene data show CDR1 as SGHTA and CDR2 as FQGNSA. The V gene lost 4 bases and the J gene lost 3 bases, with 9 bases spanning the gap. The CDR3 length is 13 residues. The CDR3 is CASSSGLYTEAFF. The CDR3 nucleotides read TGTGCCAGCAGCTCCGGACTGTACACTGAAGCTTTCTTT.

Concerning this clone itself: This CDR3 is also generated by other DNA sequences in the sample. The rearrangement joins TRBV18 to TRBJ1-1; D is unclear. This CDR3 has 13 amino acids. The germline V gene has CDR1 KGHSH and CDR2 LQKENI. V was pared by 2 bases and J by 1 base, with 5 bases between. This CDR3 reads CASSPGQNTEAFF. DNA of the CDR3: TGTGCCAGCTCACCAGGGCAGAACACTGAAGCTTTCTTT.

This sequence joins TRBV7-2 and TRBJ2-3; 7 bases are a match to TRBD2. The CDR3 has 16 residues. The J segment lost 0 bases and the V segment lost 5 bases, leaving 8 bases of the junction unmatched. Per germline, CDR1 SGHTA and CDR2 FQGNSA. The CDR3 DNA reads as TGTGCCAGCAGCCCAATTAGCGGGTCTAGCACAGATACGCAGTATTTT. This gives the protein CASSPISGSSTDTQYF. The full variable domain, completed using reference TRBV7-2 and TRBJ2-3, is GAGVSQSPSNKVTEKGKDVELRCDPISGHTALYWYRQSLGQGLEFLIYFQGNSAPDKSGLPSDRFSAERTGGSVSTLTIQRTQQEDSAVYLCASSPISGSSTDTQYFGPGTRLTVL.

The rearrangement uses TRBV19 and TRBJ2-1; D perhaps matches TRBD2 (5 bases). The length of the CDR3 is 15 residues. V was trimmed by 4 bases and J by 6 bases, leaving 16 bases between them. Germline V gene data show CDR1 as LNHDA and CDR2 as SQIVND (reference sequence). The CDR3, as DNA: TGTGCCAGTAGTAAGTTCGCAGGAGGTGGCAATGAGCAGTTCTTC. The encoded protein is CASSKFAGGGNEQFF.

This chain uses TRBV5-1 with TRBJ2-1; D gene ambiguous. V shed 2 bases and J shed 0 bases, with 9 bases lying between them. The CDR3 is 15 amino acids. Germline V gives CDR1 SGHRS, CDR2 YFSETQ. Here the CDR3 DNA reads TGCGCCAGCAGCTTCCAGCGAAGCTCCTACAATGAGCAGTTCTTC. Its protein product is CASSFQRSSYNEQFF.

This sequence joins TRBV27 and TRBJ1-1; no clear D. V dropped 2 bases and J dropped 5 bases, with 12 bases sitting between them. The germline V gene has CDR1 MNHEY and CDR2 SMNVEV (reference sequence). The CDR3 is 14 residues long. CDR3 sequence reads: CASSLRGLRTEAFF. The CDR3 region has the DNA TGTGCCAGCAGTTTAAGAGGTCTTAGGACTGAAGCTTTCTTT.

The CDR3 protein is CASSERPVGPGYTGELFF. The CDR3 nucleotides are TGTGCCAGCAGCGAGAGGCCTGTGGGGCCGGGTTACACCGGGGAGCTGTTTTTT. This chain connects TRBV9 to TRBJ2-2, with a tentative D call TRBD1 (5 bases). Trimming took 3 bases from V and 3 from J, leaving 21 bases between them. The CDR3 covers 18 residues. Germline V lookup: CDR1 SGDLS, CDR2 YYNGEE.

The genes are TRBV13 and TRBJ2-3, with 7 bases lining up with TRBD2. V was clipped by 5 bases and J by 0 bases; unmatched bases: 8. Germline V gene sequence: CDR1 PRHDT, CDR2 FYEKMQ (reference sequence). This CDR3 contains 16 residues. This CDR3 is CASSDEAAGSTDTQYF. CDR3 nucleotides: TGTGCCAGCAGCGATGAGGCAGCGGGGAGCACAGATACGCAGTATTTT.

CDR3 residues: CASSTGQGTDTQYF. CDR3 nucleotide sequence: TGCGCCAGCAGCACCGGACAGGGCACAGATACGCAGTATTTT. The chain employs TRBV5-1 and TRBJ2-3; 7 bases align to TRBD1. This CDR3 comprises 14 residues. V was pared by 4 bases and J by 1 base, with 3 bases of the junction left unmatched. Germline V lookup: CDR1 SGHRS, CDR2 YFSETQ. Combining the CDR3 with reference TRBV5-1 and TRBJ2-3 gives the whole variable domain KAGVTQTPRYLIKTRGQQVTLSCSPISGHRSVSWYQQTPGQGLQFLFEYFSETQRNKGNFPGRFSGRQFSNSRSEMNVSTLELGDSALYLCASSTGQGTDTQYFGPGTRLTVL.

A single count supports this clone. V is TRBV28 and J is TRBJ2-3; the match to TRBD2 covers 8 bases. CDR3 length: 13 residues. CDR1 and CDR2 from the germline V gene are MDHEN and SYDVKM. The CDR3 is CLSGGRNTDTQYF. The CDR3 DNA sequence: TGTCTAAGCGGGGGCCGAAACACAGATACGCAGTATTTT.